Each of the 9 T cell receptor beta chains below was sequenced from the same sample in a study of blood T cell repertoires in COVID-19. The data were produced by immunoSEQ multiplex PCR, yet TCRdb's version contains in-frame clones alone and is incomplete. This table has 150,000 to 200,000 clones, roughly four fifths appearing once. Material for sequencing was peripheral blood. Source of these receptors: a man in his 70s with active or convalescent COVID-19.

V usage is TRBV24-1 and J usage is TRBJ2-1; 7 nucleotides line up with TRBD1. Germline V lookup: CDR1 KGHDR, CDR2 SFDVKD. V shed 3 bases and J 7 bases; nucleotides not matched to a gene: 14. The CDR3 consists of 17 residues. Here the CDR3 DNA reads TGTGCCACCAGTGATCCAATGACAGGGTGGTTGAGGAATGAGCAGTTCTTC. Translating it yields CATSDPMTGWLRNEQFF.

The V gene is TRBV9, the J gene TRBJ1-1, with D hard to call. Germline V gene data show CDR1 as SGDLS and CDR2 as YYNGEE. Trimming took off 3 bases at V and 5 bases at J, with 17 bases between the two ends. CDR3 length: 15 residues. The CDR3 loop reads CASSAEAAIVTEAFF. As DNA, the CDR3 is TGTGCCAGCAGCGCAGAGGCCGCGATAGTAACTGAAGCTTTCTTT. Using reference TRBV9 and TRBJ1-1 for the parts outside the CDR3, the full variable domain is DSGVTQTPKHLITATGQRVTLRCSPRSGDLSVYWYQQSLDQGLQFLIQYYNGEERAKGNILERFSAQQFPDLHSELNLSSLELGDSALYFCASSAEAAIVTEAFFGQGTRLTVV.

The V and J genes are TRBV7-9 and TRBJ1-3, with D maybe TRBD1 (6 bases). Germline CDR1 SEHNR, CDR2 FQNEAQ (reference sequence). Between the trimmed V and J ends, which lost 5 bases and 0 bases, there was a span of 8 bases. This CDR3 is 14 amino acids long. The CDR3 DNA reads as TGTGCCAGCAGCACCAGGGGCTCTGGAAACACCATATATTTT. Translating gives CASSTRGSGNTIYF.

This sequence joins TRBV10-2 and TRBJ1-1; D might be TRBD1 (6 bases). Per germline, CDR1 WSHSY and CDR2 SAAADI. V was shortened by 6 bases and J by 8 bases, with 16 bases between the two germline ends. CDR3 size: 13 residues. The CDR3 DNA follows: TGCGCCAGCAGGTCTCGTACAGGGCGAGAAGCTTTCTTT. Encoded protein: CASRSRTGREAFF.

The V gene is TRBV5-1, the J gene TRBJ2-5; tentative D call: TRBD1 (6 bases). Trimming cost V 0 bases and J 4 bases, with 19 bases left between them. This CDR3 contains 17 residues. Germline values: CDR1 SGHRS, CDR2 YFSETQ. The CDR3 DNA is TGCGCCAGCAGCTTGGCCGGACAGAGGCTAATTTCAGAGACCCAGTACTTC. Its protein is CASSLAGQRLISETQYF.

This clone was detected only a few times. V gene TRBV5-1 combines with J gene TRBJ2-2; D unresolved. Germline values: CDR1 SGHRS, CDR2 YFSETQ. CDR3 length: 16 amino acids. Trimming removed 0 bases from V and 0 bases from J, with 9 bases in between. The CDR3 loop reads CASSLAISSNTGELFF. As DNA, the CDR3 is TGCGCCAGCAGCTTGGCCATTAGCTCGAACACCGGGGAGCTGTTTTTT.

The chain carries TRBV7-2 and TRBJ2-3; 14 positions match TRBD2. The germline V gene has CDR1 SGHTA and CDR2 FQGNSA. The CDR3 totals 18 residues. With 4 bases clipped from V and 3 bases from J, the junction kept 9 bases outside the gene matches. CDR3 sequence: CASSSALGLAGETDTQYF. Written as DNA, the CDR3 is TGTGCCAGCAGCTCAGCCCTGGGACTAGCGGGAGAGACAGATACGCAGTATTTT.

J is TRBJ2-3 and V is TRBV6-2 or TRBV6-3; no definite D call. CDR1 is MNHEY, CDR2 SVGEGT, per germline. The CDR3 has 14 amino acids. V shed 6 bases and J shed 2 bases, with 12 bases lying between them. DNA for the CDR3: TGTGCCAGCAGCCCCCACACACCCACAGATACGCAGTATTTT. Protein product: CASSPHTPTDTQYF.

The genes are TRBV28 and TRBJ1-2; D perhaps matches TRBD1 (6 bases). Germline V gene lookup returns CDR1 MDHEN and CDR2 SYDVKM. The CDR3 spans 14 residues. Trimming took 7 bases from V and 7 from J, leaving 19 bases between them. The CDR3 protein is CASTIGGSLLGYTF. The DNA of the CDR3 is TGTGCCAGCACAATAGGGGGAAGTCTACTTGGCTACACCTTC.